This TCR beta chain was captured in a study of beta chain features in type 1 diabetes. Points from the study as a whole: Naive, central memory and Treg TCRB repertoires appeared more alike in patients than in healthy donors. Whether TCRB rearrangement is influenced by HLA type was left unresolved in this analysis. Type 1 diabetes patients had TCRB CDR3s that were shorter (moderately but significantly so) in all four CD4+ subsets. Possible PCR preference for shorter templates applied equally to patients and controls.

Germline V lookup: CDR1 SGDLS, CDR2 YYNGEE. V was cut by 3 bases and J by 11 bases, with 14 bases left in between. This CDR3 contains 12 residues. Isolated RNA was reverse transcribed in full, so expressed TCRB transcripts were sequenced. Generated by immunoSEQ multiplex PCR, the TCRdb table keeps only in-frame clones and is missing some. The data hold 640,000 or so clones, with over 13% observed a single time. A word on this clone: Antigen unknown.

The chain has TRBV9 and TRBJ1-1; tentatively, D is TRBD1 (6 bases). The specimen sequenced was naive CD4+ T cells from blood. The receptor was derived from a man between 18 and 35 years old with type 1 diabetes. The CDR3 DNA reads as TGTGCCAGCAGCGGGGGGGGCCCCCGGGCTTTCTTT. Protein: CASSGGGPRAFF.